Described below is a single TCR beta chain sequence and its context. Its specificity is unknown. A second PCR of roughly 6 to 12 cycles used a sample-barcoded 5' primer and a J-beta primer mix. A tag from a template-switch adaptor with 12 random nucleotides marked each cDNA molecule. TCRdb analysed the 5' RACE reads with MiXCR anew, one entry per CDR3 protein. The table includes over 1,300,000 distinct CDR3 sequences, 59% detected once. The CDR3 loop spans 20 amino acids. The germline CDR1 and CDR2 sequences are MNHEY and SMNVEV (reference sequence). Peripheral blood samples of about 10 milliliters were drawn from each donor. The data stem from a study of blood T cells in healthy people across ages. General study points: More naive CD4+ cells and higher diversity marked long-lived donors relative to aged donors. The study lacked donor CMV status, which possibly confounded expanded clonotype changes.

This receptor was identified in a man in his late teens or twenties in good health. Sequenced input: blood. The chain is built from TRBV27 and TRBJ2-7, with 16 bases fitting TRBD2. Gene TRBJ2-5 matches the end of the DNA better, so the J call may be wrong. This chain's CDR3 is CASSLLPPGLAGGPLETQYF. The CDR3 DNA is TGTGCCAGCAGTCTTTTGCCACCGGGACTAGCGGGAGGGCCATTAGAGACCCAGTACTTC.